A single sample gave rise to the 8 T cell receptor beta chains below, sequenced in a study of shared clonotypes between healthy human individuals. Repertoires were generated with immunoSEQ multiplex PCR, while TCRdb's copy carries only in-frame clones and drops some. The sample holds more than 2,000,000 clones; more than 85% are singletons and the top ten take about 0.37%. The sequencing sample was made of naive CD4+ T cells from PBMCs. As to subset: CD45RA+ positively selected. Every receptor here comes from a man younger than 30 in good health. Some clones in this sample may be carry-over from other donors' samples.

V gene TRBV20-1 combines with J gene TRBJ1-4, with 7 bases that match TRBD1. From germline, CDR1 is DFQATT and CDR2 SNEGSKA (reference sequence). The CDR3 sequence is 11 residues long. CDR3 coding DNA: TGCACCGGGGCCAGGGGGGAAAAACTGTTTTTT. Translating gives CTGARGEKLFF.

The chain employs TRBV27 and TRBJ2-5, with 9 bases fitting TRBD1. The germline gives CDR1 MNHEY, CDR2 SMNVEV (reference sequence). J was trimmed by 7 bases and V by 6 bases; bases with no gene match: 6. The CDR3 sequence is 13 residues long. The CDR3 loop is CASRGTGSGTQYF. The CDR3 bases are TGTGCCAGCAGGGGGACAGGGTCAGGGACCCAGTACTTC.

Written as DNA, the CDR3 is TGTGCCAGCAGCGTAGGGGCAGCCGGGACCACAGATACGCAGTATTTT. Protein sequence: CASSVGAAGTTDTQYF. This sequence joins TRBV9 and TRBJ2-3; D may correspond to TRBD1 or TRBD2 (5 bases each). Germline assignment: CDR1 SGDLS and CDR2 YYNGEE. The CDR3 is 16 residues long. Trimming left V 0 bases short and J 2 bases short, with 13 bases between. The full variable domain, rest sourced from reference TRBV9 and TRBJ2-3, is DSGVTQTPKHLITATGQRVTLRCSPRSGDLSVYWYQQSLDQGLQFLIQYYNGEERAKGNILERFSAQQFPDLHSELNLSSLELGDSALYFCASSVGAAGTTDTQYFGPGTRLTVL.

The V call is TRBV6-5, the J call TRBJ1-2, with D unclear. With 0 bases removed from V and 1 base from J, the gap between germline ends came to 6 bases. This CDR3 contains 14 residues. Looked up from germline, CDR1 is MNHEY and CDR2 is SVGAGI. This CDR3 is CASSYSGNNYGYTF. The CDR3 DNA reads as TGTGCCAGCAGTTACTCGGGGAATAACTATGGCTACACCTTC.

Only one count was recorded for this clone. The chain couples TRBV5-1 to TRBJ1-1; a possible D gene is TRBD1 (5 bases). The CDR3 covers 15 residues. V dropped 0 bases and J dropped 1 base, with 10 bases sitting between them. Germline V gives CDR1 SGHRS, CDR2 YFSETQ. The CDR3 DNA is TGCGCCAGCAGCTTGGGGGGGAAACCGAACACTGAAGCTTTCTTT. Translated: CASSLGGKPNTEAFF. Looking up the rest from reference TRBV5-1 and TRBJ1-1 gives the full variable domain: KAGVTQTPRYLIKTRGQQVTLSCSPISGHRSVSWYQQTPGQGLQFLFEYFSETQRNKGNFPGRFSGRQFSNSRSEMNVSTLELGDSALYLCASSLGGKPNTEAFFGQGTRLTVV.

This chain joins TRBV7-6 and TRBJ2-2; D remains ambiguous. The CDR3 totals 14 residues. Germline CDR1 is SGHVS and CDR2 is FNYEAQ. The V end was cut by 0 bases, the J end by 4 bases, with 6 bases between. Here the CDR3 DNA reads TGTGCCAGCAGCTTAGCAGGGCGCACCGGGGAGCTGTTTTTT. Translation gives CASSLAGRTGELFF.

This chain uses TRBV18 with TRBJ1-2, with 7 bases fitting TRBD1. This CDR3 region has 15 residues. The V gene's germline CDR1 is KGHSH and CDR2 LQKENI. After removal of 2 bases from V and 2 bases from J, the junction contained 5 bases not matched to a gene. Written as DNA, the CDR3 is TGTGCCAGCTCACCAGCTACAGGGGAGAACTATGGCTACACCTTC. Translated, it gives CASSPATGENYGYTF.

This clone was seen a few times. The chain carries TRBV2 and TRBJ2-7; D is unclear. Per germline, CDR1 SNHLY and CDR2 FYNNEI. V gave up 6 bases and J gave up 6 bases, with 9 bases separating them. This CDR3 spans 11 amino acids. CDR3 nucleotides: TGTGCCAGCAGACTGAGGACCGAGCAGTACTTC. Translated, it gives CASRLRTEQYF.